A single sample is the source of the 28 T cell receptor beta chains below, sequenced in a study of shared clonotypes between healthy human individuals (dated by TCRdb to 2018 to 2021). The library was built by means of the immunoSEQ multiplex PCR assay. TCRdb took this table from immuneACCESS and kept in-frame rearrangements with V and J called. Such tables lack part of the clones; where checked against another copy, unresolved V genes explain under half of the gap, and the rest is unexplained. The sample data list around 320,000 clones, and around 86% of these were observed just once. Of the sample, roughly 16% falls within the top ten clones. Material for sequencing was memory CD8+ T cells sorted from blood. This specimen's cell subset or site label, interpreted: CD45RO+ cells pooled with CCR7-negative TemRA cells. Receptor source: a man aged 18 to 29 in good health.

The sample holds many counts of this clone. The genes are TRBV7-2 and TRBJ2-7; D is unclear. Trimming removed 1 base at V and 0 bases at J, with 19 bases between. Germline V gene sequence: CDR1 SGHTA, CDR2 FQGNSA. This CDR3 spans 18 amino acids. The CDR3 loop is CASSLGRLWTASSYEQYF. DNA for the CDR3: TGTGCCAGCAGCTTAGGGCGGTTGTGGACGGCGAGCTCCTACGAGCAGTACTTC.

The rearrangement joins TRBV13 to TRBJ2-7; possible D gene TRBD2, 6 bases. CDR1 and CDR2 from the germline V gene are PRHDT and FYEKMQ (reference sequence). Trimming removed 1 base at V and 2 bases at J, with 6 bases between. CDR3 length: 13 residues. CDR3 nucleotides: TGTGCCAGCAGCTTAGCGGGGGCCTACGAGCAGTACTTC. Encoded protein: CASSLAGAYEQYF.

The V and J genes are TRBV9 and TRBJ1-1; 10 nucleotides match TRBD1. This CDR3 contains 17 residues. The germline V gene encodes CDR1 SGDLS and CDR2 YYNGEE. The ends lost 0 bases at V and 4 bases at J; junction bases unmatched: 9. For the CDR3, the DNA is TGTGCCAGCAGCGTAGGAAAGGGTGGGACAGGGGCCACTGAAGCTTTCTTT. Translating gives CASSVGKGGTGATEAFF.

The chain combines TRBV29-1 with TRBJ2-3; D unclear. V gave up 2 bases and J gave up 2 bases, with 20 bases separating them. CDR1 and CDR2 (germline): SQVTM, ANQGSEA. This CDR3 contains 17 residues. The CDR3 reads CSVEKPARGPYTDTQYF. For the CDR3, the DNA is TGCAGCGTTGAAAAGCCTGCCCGCGGACCCTACACAGATACGCAGTATTTT.

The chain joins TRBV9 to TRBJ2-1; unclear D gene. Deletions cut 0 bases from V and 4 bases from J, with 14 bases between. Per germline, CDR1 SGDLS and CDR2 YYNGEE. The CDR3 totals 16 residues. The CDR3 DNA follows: TGTGCCAGCAGCGTAGAGGGAAGTAGCTATTACAATGAGCAGTTCTTC. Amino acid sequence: CASSVEGSSYYNEQFF.

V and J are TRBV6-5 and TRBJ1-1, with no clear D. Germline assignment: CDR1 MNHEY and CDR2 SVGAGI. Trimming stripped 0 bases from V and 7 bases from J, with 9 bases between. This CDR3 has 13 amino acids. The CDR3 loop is CASSYSKQNEAFF. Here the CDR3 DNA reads TGTGCCAGCAGTTACTCGAAGCAGAATGAAGCTTTCTTT.

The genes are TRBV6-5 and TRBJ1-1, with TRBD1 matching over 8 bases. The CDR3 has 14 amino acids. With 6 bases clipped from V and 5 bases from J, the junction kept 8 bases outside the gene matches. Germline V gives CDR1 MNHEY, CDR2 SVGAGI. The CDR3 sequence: CASSPDDRGTEAFF. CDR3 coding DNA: TGTGCCAGCAGCCCTGACGACAGGGGAACTGAAGCTTTCTTT.

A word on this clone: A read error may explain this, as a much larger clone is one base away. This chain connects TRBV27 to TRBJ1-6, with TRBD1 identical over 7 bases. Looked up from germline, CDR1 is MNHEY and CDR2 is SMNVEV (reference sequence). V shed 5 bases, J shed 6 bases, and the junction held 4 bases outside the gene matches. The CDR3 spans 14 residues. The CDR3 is CASSVQGTNSPLHF. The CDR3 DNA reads TGTGCCAGCAGTGTACAGGGGACTAATTCACCCCTCCACTTT.

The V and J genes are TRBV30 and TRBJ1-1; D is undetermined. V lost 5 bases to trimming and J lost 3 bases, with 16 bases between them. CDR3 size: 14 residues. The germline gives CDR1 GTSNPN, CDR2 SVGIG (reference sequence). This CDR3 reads CAWERLAQDTEAFF. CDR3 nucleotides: TGTGCCTGGGAGAGACTAGCGCAGGACACTGAAGCTTTCTTT.

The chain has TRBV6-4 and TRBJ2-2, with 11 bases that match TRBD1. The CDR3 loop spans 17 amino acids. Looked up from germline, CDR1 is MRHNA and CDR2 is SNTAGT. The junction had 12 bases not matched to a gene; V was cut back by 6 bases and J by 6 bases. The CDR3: CASSLDRDRGLAGELFF. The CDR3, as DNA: TGTGCCAGCAGCTTGGACCGGGACAGGGGGTTGGCCGGGGAGCTGTTTTTT.

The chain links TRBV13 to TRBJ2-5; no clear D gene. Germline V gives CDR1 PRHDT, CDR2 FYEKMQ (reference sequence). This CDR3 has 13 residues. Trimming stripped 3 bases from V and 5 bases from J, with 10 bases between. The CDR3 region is CASSFHGWETQYF. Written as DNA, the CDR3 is TGTGCCAGCAGCTTCCACGGGTGGGAGACCCAGTACTTC. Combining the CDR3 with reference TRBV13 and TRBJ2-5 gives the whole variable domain AAGVIQSPRHLIKEKRETATLKCYPIPRHDTVYWYQQGPGQDPQFLISFYEKMQSDKGSIPDRFSAQQFSDYHSELNMSSLELGDSALYFCASSFHGWETQYFGPGTRLLVL.

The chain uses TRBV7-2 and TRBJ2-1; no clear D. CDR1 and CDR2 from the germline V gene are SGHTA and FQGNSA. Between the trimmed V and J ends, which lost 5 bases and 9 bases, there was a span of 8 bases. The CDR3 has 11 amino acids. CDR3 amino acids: CASSAVSEQFF. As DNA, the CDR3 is TGTGCCAGCAGCGCAGTCAGTGAGCAGTTCTTC.

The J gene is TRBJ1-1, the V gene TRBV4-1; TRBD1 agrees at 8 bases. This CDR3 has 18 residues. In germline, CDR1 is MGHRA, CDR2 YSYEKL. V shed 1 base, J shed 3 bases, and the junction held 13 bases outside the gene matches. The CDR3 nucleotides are TGCGCCAGCAGCCAAGTATCCGGGCCCACAGGGGGTTACACTGAAGCTTTCTTT. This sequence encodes CASSQVSGPTGGYTEAFF.

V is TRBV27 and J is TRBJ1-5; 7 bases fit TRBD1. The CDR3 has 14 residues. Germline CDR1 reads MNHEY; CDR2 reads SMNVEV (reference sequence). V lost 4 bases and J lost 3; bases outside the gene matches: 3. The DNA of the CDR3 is TGTGCCAGCAGTTATGACAGGGCCAATCAGCCCCAGCATTTT. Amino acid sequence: CASSYDRANQPQHF.

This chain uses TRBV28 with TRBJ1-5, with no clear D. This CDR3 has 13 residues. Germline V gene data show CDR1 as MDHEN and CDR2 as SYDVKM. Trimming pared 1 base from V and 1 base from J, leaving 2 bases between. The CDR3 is CASSLFSNQPQHF. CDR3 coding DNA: TGTGCCAGCAGTTTATTCAGCAATCAGCCCCAGCATTTT.

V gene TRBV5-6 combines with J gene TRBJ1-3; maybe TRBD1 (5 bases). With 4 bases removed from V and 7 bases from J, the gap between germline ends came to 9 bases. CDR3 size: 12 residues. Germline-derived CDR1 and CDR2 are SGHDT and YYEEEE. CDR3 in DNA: TGTGCCAGCAGCCACGGGGGGAACACCATATATTTT. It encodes CASSHGGNTIYF.

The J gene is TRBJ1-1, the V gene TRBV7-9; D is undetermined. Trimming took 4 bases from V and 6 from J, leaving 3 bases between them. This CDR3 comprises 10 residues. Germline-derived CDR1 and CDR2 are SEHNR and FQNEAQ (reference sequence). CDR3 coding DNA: TGTGCCAGCAGCTCACCTGAAGCTTTCTTT. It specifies CASSSPEAFF.

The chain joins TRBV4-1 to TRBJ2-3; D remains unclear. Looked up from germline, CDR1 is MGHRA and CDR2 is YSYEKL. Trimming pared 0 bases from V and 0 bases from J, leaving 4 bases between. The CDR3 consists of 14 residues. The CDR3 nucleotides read TGCGCCAGCAGCCAAGACTCTAGCACAGATACGCAGTATTTT. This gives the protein CASSQDSSTDTQYF.

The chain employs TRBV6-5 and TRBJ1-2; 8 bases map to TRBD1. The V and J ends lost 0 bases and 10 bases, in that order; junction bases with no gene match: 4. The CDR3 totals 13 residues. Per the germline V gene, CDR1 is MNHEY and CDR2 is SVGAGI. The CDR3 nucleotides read TGTGCCAGCAGTTACTCACAGGGGGAAGACTACACCTTC. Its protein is CASSYSQGEDYTF.

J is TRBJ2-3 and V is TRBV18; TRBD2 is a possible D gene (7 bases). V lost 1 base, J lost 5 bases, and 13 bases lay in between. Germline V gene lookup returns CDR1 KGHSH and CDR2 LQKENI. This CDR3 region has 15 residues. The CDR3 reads CASSPRGGPLDTQYF. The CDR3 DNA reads TGTGCCAGCTCACCACGGGGGGGGCCTTTAGATACGCAGTATTTT.

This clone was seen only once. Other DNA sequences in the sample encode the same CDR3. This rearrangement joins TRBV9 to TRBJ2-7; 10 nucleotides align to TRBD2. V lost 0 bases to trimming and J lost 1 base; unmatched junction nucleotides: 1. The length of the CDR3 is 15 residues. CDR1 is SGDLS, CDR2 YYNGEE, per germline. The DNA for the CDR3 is TGTGCCAGCAGCGTAGGGACTAGCGGATCCTACGAGCAGTACTTC. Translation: CASSVGTSGSYEQYF.

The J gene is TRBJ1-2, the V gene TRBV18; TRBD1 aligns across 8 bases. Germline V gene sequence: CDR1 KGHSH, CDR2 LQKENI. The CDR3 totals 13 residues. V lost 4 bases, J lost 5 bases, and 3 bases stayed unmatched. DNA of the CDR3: TGTGCCAGCTCACTAAGACAGGGGTATGGCTACACCTTC. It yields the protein CASSLRQGYGYTF.

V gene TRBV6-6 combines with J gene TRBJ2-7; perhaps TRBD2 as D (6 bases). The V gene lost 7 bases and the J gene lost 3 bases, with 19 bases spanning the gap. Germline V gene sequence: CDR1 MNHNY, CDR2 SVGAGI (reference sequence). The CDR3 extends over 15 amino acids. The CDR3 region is CASTNNLGRDYEQYF. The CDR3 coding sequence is TGTGCCAGCACCAATAACCTGGGGCGGGACTACGAGCAGTACTTC.

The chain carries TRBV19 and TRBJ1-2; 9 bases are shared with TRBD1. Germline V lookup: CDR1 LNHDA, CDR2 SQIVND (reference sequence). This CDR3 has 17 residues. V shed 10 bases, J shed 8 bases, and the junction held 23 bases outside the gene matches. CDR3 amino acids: CATRHPRDREGDVGYTF. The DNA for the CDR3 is TGTGCCACCCGACACCCCCGGGACAGGGAAGGAGATGTCGGCTACACCTTC.

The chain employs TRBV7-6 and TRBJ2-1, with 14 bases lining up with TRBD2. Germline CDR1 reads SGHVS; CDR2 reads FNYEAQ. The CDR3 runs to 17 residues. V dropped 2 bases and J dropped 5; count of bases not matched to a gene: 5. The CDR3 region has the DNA TGTGCCAGCAGCTTATCGACTAGCGGGAGGGCCGACAATGAGCAGTTCTTC. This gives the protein CASSLSTSGRADNEQFF.

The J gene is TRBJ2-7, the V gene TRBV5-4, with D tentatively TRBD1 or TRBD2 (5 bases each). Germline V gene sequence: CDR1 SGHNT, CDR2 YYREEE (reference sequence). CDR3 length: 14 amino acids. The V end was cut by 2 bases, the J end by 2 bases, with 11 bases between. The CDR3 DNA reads TGTGCCAGCAGCTTATCGGGACCGACCTACGAGCAGTACTTC. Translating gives CASSLSGPTYEQYF.

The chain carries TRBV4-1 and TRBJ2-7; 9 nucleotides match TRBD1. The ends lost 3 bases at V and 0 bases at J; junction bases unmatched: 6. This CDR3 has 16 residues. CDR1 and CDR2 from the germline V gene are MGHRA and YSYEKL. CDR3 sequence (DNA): TGCGCCAGCAGCCAGGACGGACAGGGGAGCTCCTACGAGCAGTACTTC. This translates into CASSQDGQGSSYEQYF.

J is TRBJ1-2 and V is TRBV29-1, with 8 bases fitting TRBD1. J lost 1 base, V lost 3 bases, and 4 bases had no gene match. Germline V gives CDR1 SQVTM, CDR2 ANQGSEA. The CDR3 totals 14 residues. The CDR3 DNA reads TGCAGCGTTGAGCCCAGGGGGCTTAACTATGGCTACACCTTC. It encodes CSVEPRGLNYGYTF.